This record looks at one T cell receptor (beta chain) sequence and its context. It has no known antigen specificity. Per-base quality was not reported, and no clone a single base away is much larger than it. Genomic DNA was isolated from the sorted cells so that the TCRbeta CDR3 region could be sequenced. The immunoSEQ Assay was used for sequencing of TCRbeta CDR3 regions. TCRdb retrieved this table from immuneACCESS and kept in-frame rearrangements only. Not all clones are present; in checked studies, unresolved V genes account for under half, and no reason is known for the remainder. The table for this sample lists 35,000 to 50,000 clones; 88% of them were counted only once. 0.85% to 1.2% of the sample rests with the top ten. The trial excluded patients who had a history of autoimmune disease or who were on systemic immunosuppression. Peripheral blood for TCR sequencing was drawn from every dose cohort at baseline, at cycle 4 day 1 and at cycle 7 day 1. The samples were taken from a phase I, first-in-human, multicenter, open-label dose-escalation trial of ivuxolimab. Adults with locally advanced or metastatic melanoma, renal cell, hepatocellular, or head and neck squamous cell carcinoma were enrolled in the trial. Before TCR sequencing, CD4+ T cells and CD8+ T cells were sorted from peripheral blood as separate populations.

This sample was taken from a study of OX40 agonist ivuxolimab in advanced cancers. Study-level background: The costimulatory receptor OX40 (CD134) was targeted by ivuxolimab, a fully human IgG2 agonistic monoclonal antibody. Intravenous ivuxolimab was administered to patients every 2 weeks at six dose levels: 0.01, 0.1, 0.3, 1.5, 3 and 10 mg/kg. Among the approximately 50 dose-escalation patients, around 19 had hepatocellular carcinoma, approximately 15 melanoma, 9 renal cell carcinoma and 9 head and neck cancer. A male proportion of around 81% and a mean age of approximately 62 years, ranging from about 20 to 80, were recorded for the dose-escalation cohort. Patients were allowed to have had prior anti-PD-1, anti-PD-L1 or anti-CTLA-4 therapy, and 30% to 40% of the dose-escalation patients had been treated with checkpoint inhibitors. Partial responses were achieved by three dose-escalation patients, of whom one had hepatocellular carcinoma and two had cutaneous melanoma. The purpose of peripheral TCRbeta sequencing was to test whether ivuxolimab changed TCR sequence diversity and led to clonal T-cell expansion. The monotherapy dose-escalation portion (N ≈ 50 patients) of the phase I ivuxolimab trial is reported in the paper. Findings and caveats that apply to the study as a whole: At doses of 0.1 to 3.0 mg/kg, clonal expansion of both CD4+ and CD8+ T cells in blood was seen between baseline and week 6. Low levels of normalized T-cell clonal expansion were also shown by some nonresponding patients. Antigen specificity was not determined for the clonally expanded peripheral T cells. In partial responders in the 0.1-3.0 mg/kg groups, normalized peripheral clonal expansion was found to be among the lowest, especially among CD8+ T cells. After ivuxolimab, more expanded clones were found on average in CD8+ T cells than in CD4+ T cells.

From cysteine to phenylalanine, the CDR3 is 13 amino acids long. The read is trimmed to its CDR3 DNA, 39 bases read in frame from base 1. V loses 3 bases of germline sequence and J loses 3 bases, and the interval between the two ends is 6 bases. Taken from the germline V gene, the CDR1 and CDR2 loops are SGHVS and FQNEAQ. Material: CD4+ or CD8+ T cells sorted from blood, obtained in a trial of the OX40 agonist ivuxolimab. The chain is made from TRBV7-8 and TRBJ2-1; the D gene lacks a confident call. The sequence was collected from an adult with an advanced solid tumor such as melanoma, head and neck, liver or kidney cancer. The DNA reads TGTGCCAGCAGCTTGGCCATCTACAATGAGCAGTTCTTC. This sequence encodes CASSLAIYNEQFF. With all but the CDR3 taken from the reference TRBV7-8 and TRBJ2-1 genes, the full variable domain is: GAGVSQSPRYKVAKRGQDVALRCDPISGHVSLFWYQQALGQGPEFLTYFQNEAQLDKSGLPSDRFFAERPEGSVSTLKIQRTQQEDSAVYLCASSLAIYNEQFFGPGTRLTVL.